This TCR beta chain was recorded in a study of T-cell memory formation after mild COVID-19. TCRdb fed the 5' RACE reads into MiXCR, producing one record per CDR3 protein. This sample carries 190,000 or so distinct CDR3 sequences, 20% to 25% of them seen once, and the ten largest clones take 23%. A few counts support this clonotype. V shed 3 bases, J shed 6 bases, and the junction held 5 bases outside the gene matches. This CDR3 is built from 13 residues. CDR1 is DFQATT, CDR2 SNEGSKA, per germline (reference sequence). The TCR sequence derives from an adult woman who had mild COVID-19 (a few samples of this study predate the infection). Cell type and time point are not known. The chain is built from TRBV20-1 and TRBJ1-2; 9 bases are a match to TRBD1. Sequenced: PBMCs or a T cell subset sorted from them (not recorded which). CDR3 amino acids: CSARDRGADGYTF. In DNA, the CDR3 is TGCAGTGCTAGGGACAGGGGTGCGGATGGCTACACCTTC.